These 30 T cell receptor beta chains were sequenced from one sample in a study of T cells after yellow fever vaccination. In TCRdb, the 5' RACE reads were re-called with MiXCR into one record per CDR3 protein. The sample gives almost 600,000 distinct CDR3 sequences, approximately 13% of which show up once; around 15% is in the top ten. Sequencing was performed on PBMCs, taken on the day of the yellow fever booster vaccination. These receptors all come from a man aged 25-45 years who received the YFV17D yellow fever vaccine.

This clonotype was counted ten times or more. This rearrangement joins TRBV5-1 to TRBJ2-1; TRBD1 matches at 9 bases. CDR1 and CDR2 from the germline V gene are SGHRS and YFSETQ. The CDR3 sequence is 15 residues long. Losses at the gene ends were 4 bases for V and 2 bases for J; bases not matched to a gene: 4. CDR3 sequence: CASSPGTGPYNEQFF. As DNA, the CDR3 is TGCGCCAGCAGCCCAGGGACAGGGCCCTACAATGAGCAGTTCTTC.

This clonotype showed up just a few times. This rearrangement joins TRBV20-1 to TRBJ2-5, with TRBD1 matching 8 bases. CDR3 length: 12 amino acids. The germline V gene has CDR1 DFQATT and CDR2 SNEGSKA (reference sequence). V dropped 3 bases and J dropped 5; count of bases not matched to a gene: 2. CDR3 residues: CSARDRDETQYF. DNA of the CDR3: TGCAGTGCTAGGGACAGGGACGAGACCCAGTACTTC.

On this clonotype itself: A read error may explain this, as a much larger clone is one base away. CDR3 DNA: TGTGCCAGCAGTACATTACTAGGACTAGCGGGTTCGAACACCGGGGAGCTGTTTTTT. The encoded protein is CASSTLLGLAGSNTGELFF. This chain joins TRBV27 and TRBJ2-2; 11 bases line up with TRBD2. V lost 5 bases and J lost 0; bases outside the gene matches: 11. The CDR3 covers 19 residues. CDR1 MNHEY and CDR2 SMNVEV come from the germline V gene (reference sequence).

Only a few counts were recorded for this clonotype. The chain is built from TRBV29-1 and TRBJ2-7, with TRBD1 as a possible D gene (6 bases). The CDR3 loop spans 15 amino acids. V gave up 0 bases and J gave up 4 bases, with 16 bases separating them. Per germline, CDR1 SQVTM and CDR2 ANQGSEA. The CDR3 here is CSVEDQTGKEYEQYF. In DNA, the CDR3 is TGCAGCGTTGAAGATCAAACAGGGAAGGAGTACGAGCAGTACTTC.

This chain joins TRBV15 and TRBJ1-1; D is undetermined. Trimming removed 7 bases from V and 5 bases from J, with 23 bases in between. Germline values: CDR1 LNHNV, CDR2 YYDKDF (reference sequence). The length of the CDR3 is 16 residues. CDR3 residues: CATTPDPTASRTEAFF. For the CDR3, the DNA is TGTGCCACCACCCCCGACCCCACTGCGTCGCGAACTGAAGCTTTCTTT.

The chain has TRBV10-3 and TRBJ2-1; 13 bases align to TRBD2. The CDR3 has 14 amino acids. Per the germline V gene, CDR1 is ENHRY and CDR2 is SYGVKD. Trimming took 6 bases from V and 9 from J; bases not matched to a gene: 5. The CDR3 loop is CAIRTSGRDGEQFF. Here the CDR3 DNA reads TGTGCCATCAGAACTAGCGGGAGGGACGGTGAGCAGTTCTTC.

This rearrangement joins TRBV20-1 to TRBJ1-3; weak D call: TRBD1 (5 bases). The V gene lost 6 bases and the J gene lost 0 bases, with 12 bases spanning the gap. CDR1 and CDR2 from the germline V gene are DFQATT and SNEGSKA (reference sequence). The CDR3 runs to 14 residues. The CDR3 loop reads CSASLGLSGNTIYF. The CDR3 coding sequence is TGCAGTGCCAGCCTGGGGCTCTCTGGAAACACCATATATTTT.

The chain joins TRBV2 to TRBJ2-1; TRBD2 matches 15 bases. The CDR3 is 17 amino acids. CDR1 is SNHLY, CDR2 FYNNEI, per germline. This CDR3 is CTFCSQPGLAGGDEQFF. CDR3 coding DNA: TGTACCTTCTGTTCCCAGCCGGGACTAGCGGGAGGTGATGAGCAGTTCTTC. Full variable domain (outside the CDR3, taken from reference TRBV2 and TRBJ2-1): EPEVTQTPSHQVTQMGQEVILRCVPISNHLYFYWYRQILGQKVEFLVSFYNNEISEKSEIFDDQFSVERPDGSNFTLKIRSTKLEDSAMYFCTFCSQPGLAGGDEQFFGPGTRLTVL.

V is TRBV28 and J is TRBJ2-1, with D tentatively TRBD2 (5 bases). Germline values: CDR1 MDHEN, CDR2 SYDVKM. The germline V and J ends were trimmed by 6 bases and 5 bases, with 17 bases remaining between them. The CDR3 contains 15 residues. CDR3 nucleotide sequence: TGTGCCAGCAGCTCCATTAGCCTAGCAGACAATGAGCAGTTCTTC. It translates to CASSSISLADNEQFF.

This clonotype was counted only a few times. V usage is TRBV28 and J usage is TRBJ1-1; D remains ambiguous. With 2 bases removed from V and 1 base from J, the gap between germline ends came to 8 bases. This CDR3 has 14 residues. CDR1 is MDHEN, CDR2 SYDVKM, per germline. CDR3 nucleotide sequence: TGTGCCAGCAGTTTACGGGGTTCGAACACTGAAGCTTTCTTT. This gives the protein CASSLRGSNTEAFF.

This clonotype came up many times. This CDR3 reads CASSLDGGALTDTQYF. CDR3 nucleotide sequence: TGCGCCAGCAGCTTGGACGGGGGAGCGCTCACAGATACGCAGTATTTT. The chain uses TRBV5-1 and TRBJ2-3; a possible D gene is TRBD2 (6 bases). Germline V gives CDR1 SGHRS, CDR2 YFSETQ. The CDR3 is 16 amino acids. The V end lost 0 bases, the J end lost 2 bases, and 13 bases lay between the germline ends.

This sequence joins TRBV20-1 and TRBJ2-4; D is unclear. Germline CDR1 DFQATT, CDR2 SNEGSKA (reference sequence). V shed 0 bases and J shed 5 bases, with 14 bases lying between them. There are 15 residues in the CDR3. The DNA of the CDR3 is TGCAGTGCTAGAGATCAATACAGCGATCAAAACATTCAGTACTTC. Amino acid sequence: CSARDQYSDQNIQYF.

This chain uses TRBV6-2 or TRBV6-3 with TRBJ2-7, with D uncertain. The CDR3 length is 12 residues. Germline V gene lookup returns CDR1 MNHEY and CDR2 SVGEGT. The ends were cut back, 0 bases at V and 4 bases at J, with 4 bases in the middle. CDR3 residues: CASSYSKYEQYF. DNA for the CDR3: TGTGCCAGCAGTTACTCGAAGTACGAGCAGTACTTC.

The chain uses TRBV27 and TRBJ1-6, with D maybe TRBD1 (5 bases). The V and J ends lost 3 bases and 10 bases respectively, with 10 bases between them. The germline V gene has CDR1 MNHEY and CDR2 SMNVEV (reference sequence). The CDR3 has 13 residues. For the CDR3, the DNA is TGTGCCAGCAGTTTTGAGGGACGGTCACCCCTCCACTTT. It encodes CASSFEGRSPLHF.

This clonotype was counted a few times. The chain has TRBV28 and TRBJ2-7, with 8 bases lining up with TRBD2. The trim removed 6 bases at V and 2 bases at J, leaving 6 bases unmatched. Germline CDR1 is MDHEN and CDR2 is SYDVKM. The CDR3 is made up of 14 amino acids. The CDR3 sequence: CASRLGTRPYEQYF. As DNA, the CDR3 is TGTGCCAGCAGACTGGGGACTAGACCCTACGAGCAGTACTTC.

The chain joins TRBV6-2 or TRBV6-3 to TRBJ2-7; 7 positions agree with TRBD1. V lost 0 bases, J lost 2 bases, and 10 bases stayed unmatched. The CDR3 spans 17 residues. In germline, CDR1 is MNHEY, CDR2 SVGEGT. CDR3 sequence (DNA): TGTGCCAGCAGTTACTCCCGGTCGGGGACAGAACCCTACGAGCAGTACTTC. Translating gives CASSYSRSGTEPYEQYF.

This clonotype was observed a handful of times. J is TRBJ2-3 and V is TRBV25-1, with 9 bases fitting TRBD2. The CDR3 is 13 residues long. Germline V CDR1 and CDR2: MGHDK, SYGVNS. V dropped 5 bases and J dropped 5; count of bases not matched to a gene: 2. In DNA form, the CDR3 reads TGTGCCAGCAGTAGCGGGAGGCAAGATACGCAGTATTTT. This encodes CASSSGRQDTQYF.

The table lists this clonotype with many counts. The gene calls are TRBV4-2 and TRBJ1-1; unclear D gene. The V end lost 4 bases, the J end lost 1 base, and 10 bases lay between the germline ends. Per the germline V gene, CDR1 is LGHNA and CDR2 is YNFKEQ. This CDR3 is built from 14 residues. This CDR3 reads CASSPLKGNTEAFF. The CDR3, as DNA: TGTGCCAGCAGCCCCTTGAAAGGGAACACTGAAGCTTTCTTT.

The chain uses TRBV20-1 and TRBJ1-5; 7 bases map to TRBD1. Per the germline V gene, CDR1 is DFQATT and CDR2 is SNEGSKA (reference sequence). The length of the CDR3 is 14 residues. Trimming removed 0 bases from V and 6 bases from J; junction bases left unmatched: 5. In DNA form, the CDR3 reads TGCAGTGCTAGAGATCGCAGGGGGTTTCAGCCCCAGCATTTT. This codes for CSARDRRGFQPQHF.

The chain couples TRBV13 to TRBJ2-2; possibly TRBD1 for D (5 bases). Trimming took off 7 bases at V and 1 base at J, with 16 bases between the two ends. Germline V gives CDR1 PRHDT, CDR2 FYEKMQ (reference sequence). The CDR3 has 16 amino acids. CDR3 region: CASILRGGLNTGELFF. In DNA form, the CDR3 reads TGTGCCAGCATCCTAAGGGGCGGTTTGAACACCGGGGAGCTGTTTTTT. Based on the CDR3 plus reference TRBV13 and TRBJ2-2, the full variable domain is AAGVIQSPRHLIKEKRETATLKCYPIPRHDTVYWYQQGPGQDPQFLISFYEKMQSDKGSIPDRFSAQQFSDYHSELNMSSLELGDSALYFCASILRGGLNTGELFFGEGSRLTVL.

V and J are TRBV2 and TRBJ2-3, with 12 nucleotides matching TRBD2. This CDR3 spans 18 amino acids. CDR1 is SNHLY, CDR2 FYNNEI, per germline. CDR3 amino acids: CTICFRTSGKTSTDTQYF. Written as DNA, the CDR3 is TGTACCATCTGTTTCCGGACTAGCGGGAAGACTAGCACAGATACGCAGTATTTT.

This clonotype has at least ten counts. This chain connects TRBV11-2 to TRBJ2-3; 10 positions agree with TRBD1. Germline-derived CDR1 and CDR2 are SGHAT and FQNNGV. This CDR3 has 15 residues. With V trimmed by 3 bases and J by 1 base, 1 base remained unmatched. The CDR3 sequence is CASSFGTGGTDTQYF. DNA for the CDR3: TGTGCCAGCAGCTTCGGGACAGGGGGCACAGATACGCAGTATTTT.

The table lists this clonotype with a few counts. J is TRBJ2-7 and V is TRBV3-1; weak D call: TRBD2 (5 bases). Trimming pared 5 bases from V and 6 bases from J, leaving 11 bases between. Germline lookup yields CDR1 LGHDT and CDR2 YNNKEL (reference sequence). This CDR3 region has 12 residues. The DNA for the CDR3 is TGTGCCAGCAGCTTGAGGGAAGGCGAGCAGTACTTC. Protein product: CASSLREGEQYF.

The chain recombines TRBV21-1 with TRBJ2-2; TRBD2 was called by the table and not checked on the DNA. TRBV21-1 is reported as a pseudogene. The CDR3 is 16 amino acids. The CDR3 loop is CASSKGEGSGTGELFF. DNA of the CDR3: TGTGCCAGCAGCAAAGGAGAGGGATCCGGCACCGGGGAGCTGTTTTTT.

V and J are TRBV5-4 and TRBJ2-1; 8 nucleotides line up with TRBD2. Germline assignment: CDR1 SGHNT and CDR2 YYREEE (reference sequence). Germline trimming cut 4 bases from V and 8 bases from J; bases unmatched to any gene: 11. CDR3 size: 15 residues. The CDR3 loop is CASSLGGSGIDEQFF. CDR3 nucleotides: TGTGCCAGCAGCCTGGGGGGTAGCGGGATAGATGAGCAGTTCTTC.

The sample holds many counts of this clonotype. The V call is TRBV7-2, the J call TRBJ2-3; perhaps TRBD1 as D (5 bases). The CDR3 is made up of 17 amino acids. Per germline, CDR1 SGHTA and CDR2 FQGNSA. V was clipped by 5 bases and J by 2 bases, with 20 bases between them. In DNA, the CDR3 is TGTGCCAGCAGCCTTATCGACAGATCTCCGACCACAGATACGCAGTATTTT. Protein sequence: CASSLIDRSPTTDTQYF.

This clonotype was recorded many times. The CDR3 is CASSFQEGTEAFF. For the CDR3, the DNA is TGCGCCAGCAGCTTTCAAGAAGGCACTGAAGCTTTCTTT. V usage is TRBV5-1 and J usage is TRBJ1-1; D not resolved. V dropped 2 bases and J dropped 4 bases, with 9 bases sitting between them. Per the germline V gene, CDR1 is SGHRS and CDR2 is YFSETQ. The CDR3 runs to 13 residues.

This clonotype was counted between two and nine times. The rearrangement links TRBV12-3 or TRBV12-4 to TRBJ2-1; 12 bases map to TRBD2. This CDR3 comprises 16 residues. The V and J ends lost 8 bases and 4 bases, in that order; junction bases with no gene match: 9. The CDR3 region has the DNA TGTGCCAGCGGTCGGGATCTAGCGGGAGGGTACAATGAGCAGTTCTTC. Its translation: CASGRDLAGGYNEQFF.

This chain connects TRBV27 to TRBJ2-3; perhaps TRBD1 as D (5 bases). Trimming removed 1 base from V and 4 bases from J, with 18 bases in between. CDR1 and CDR2 from the germline V gene are MNHEY and SMNVEV (reference sequence). The CDR3 runs to 17 residues. CDR3 DNA: TGTGCCAGCAGTTTATTCCCCTCCTTCGCAGGGCCAGATACGCAGTATTTT. Its protein product is CASSLFPSFAGPDTQYF.

This chain joins TRBV6-1 and TRBJ2-6; D remains ambiguous. The CDR3 spans 16 residues. Germline CDR1 MNHNS, CDR2 SASEGT. Trimming took off 5 bases at V and 4 bases at J, with 15 bases between the two ends. The CDR3 DNA follows: TGTGCCAGCAGTAGGCCAGCAAATCCCGGGGCCAACGTCCTGACTTTC. Amino acid sequence: CASSRPANPGANVLTF.